These 19 T cell receptor beta chains originate from one sample sequenced in a study of beta chain features in type 1 diabetes (dated by TCRdb to 2017 to 2018). The full study reports these points: In all four CD4+ subsets, TCRB CDR3 length was moderately but significantly shorter in type 1 diabetes patients.

The receptor library was made with the immunoSEQ multiplex PCR assay. All of the isolated RNA was reverse transcribed with the High Capacity cDNA Reverse Transcription Kit, so expressed TCRB transcripts were sequenced. TCRdb took this table from immuneACCESS and kept in-frame rearrangements with V and J called. Such tables lack part of the clones; where checked against another copy, unresolved V genes explain under half of the gap, and the rest is unexplained. The sample yields about 240,000 clones; roughly 14% were counted once. About 0.019% of the sample goes to the ten largest clones. Antigens of these TCRs are unknown. The sample comprised naive CD4+ T cells from blood. The sample's cell subset or site label is to be understood as: true naive CD4+ T cells. The source of these receptors is a man aged 30 to 39 with type 1 diabetes.

The V call is TRBV27, the J call TRBJ2-7; D is possibly TRBD1 (5 bases). Trimming took 4 bases from V and 3 from J, leaving 10 bases between them. This CDR3 spans 13 amino acids. Germline CDR1 reads MNHEY; CDR2 reads SMNVEV (reference sequence). CDR3 residues: CASSSITGYEQYF. The CDR3 nucleotides read TGTGCCAGCAGTTCCATAACAGGCTACGAGCAGTACTTC.

J is TRBJ2-7 and V is TRBV11-3; 9 bases map to TRBD2. The junction had 4 bases not matched to a gene; V was cut back by 5 bases and J by 2 bases. The CDR3 contains 14 residues. The germline CDR1 and CDR2 sequences are SGHNT and YENEEA. This CDR3 is CASSPGLATYEQYF. The DNA of the CDR3 is TGTGCCAGCAGCCCAGGACTAGCGACCTACGAGCAGTACTTC.

The chain uses TRBV15 and TRBJ2-3, with 8 positions matching TRBD1. The length of the CDR3 is 15 residues. Per germline, CDR1 LNHNV and CDR2 YYDKDF (reference sequence). Trimming removed 2 bases from V and 0 bases from J; junction bases left unmatched: 1. The CDR3 DNA reads TGTGCCACCAGCAGAAGGACAGGGAGCACAGATACGCAGTATTTT. Translating gives CATSRRTGSTDTQYF.

This clone has a handful of counts. The CDR3: CSTRDSSTYEQYF. CDR3 nucleotide sequence: TGCAGCACCCGGGACAGTTCGACCTACGAGCAGTACTTC. The J gene is TRBJ2-7, the V gene TRBV29-1; 7 bases map to TRBD1. Trimming cost V 8 bases and J 2 bases; bases outside gene matches: 9. Germline lookup yields CDR1 SQVTM and CDR2 ANQGSEA. The CDR3 loop spans 13 amino acids.

This chain uses TRBV6-6 with TRBJ2-5; TRBD1 agrees at 7 bases. This CDR3 spans 15 amino acids. Looked up from germline, CDR1 is MNHNY and CDR2 is SVGAGI (reference sequence). The ends lost 7 bases at V and 2 bases at J; junction bases unmatched: 10. CDR3 in amino acids: CASTMTGTVQETQYF. As DNA, the CDR3 is TGTGCCAGCACTATGACAGGGACGGTTCAAGAGACCCAGTACTTC.

This chain joins TRBV5-6 and TRBJ2-5; D gene uncertain. The germline CDR1 and CDR2 sequences are SGHDT and YYEEEE. CDR3 length: 14 amino acids. V lost 0 bases to trimming and J lost 5 bases, with 11 bases between them. CDR3 coding DNA: TGTGCCAGCAGCTTGGGGAGTTATCCCGAGACCCAGTACTTC. Its protein product is CASSLGSYPETQYF.

The rearrangement joins TRBV5-1 to TRBJ2-6; 10 bases match TRBD1. The CDR3 runs 17 residues. CDR1 and CDR2 from the germline V gene are SGHRS and YFSETQ. The trim removed 1 base at V and 5 bases at J, leaving 6 bases unmatched. Here the CDR3 reads CASSLQTGGGWANVLTF. CDR3 DNA: TGCGCCAGCAGCTTGCAGACAGGGGGCGGCTGGGCCAACGTCCTGACTTTC.

J is TRBJ1-4 and V is TRBV6-5, with no clear D. Germline V gene sequence: CDR1 MNHEY, CDR2 SVGAGI. CDR3 size: 14 residues. Trimming left V 3 bases short and J 3 bases short, with 8 bases between. This chain's CDR3 is CASSYGQSNEKLFF. CDR3 DNA: TGTGCCAGCAGTTATGGGCAGTCTAATGAAAAACTGTTTTTT.

V gene TRBV9 combines with J gene TRBJ1-3, with D unresolved. V shed 4 bases and J shed 4 bases, with 15 bases lying between them. CDR1 is SGDLS and CDR2 is YYNGEE in the germline V gene. The CDR3 is made up of 15 amino acids. CDR3 bases: TGTGCCAGCAGCCCCCCAGGAAACTTCGGAAACACCATATATTTT. The encoded protein is CASSPPGNFGNTIYF.

In its sample, this clone was seen a few times. Additional DNA sequences in this sample encode the identical CDR3. This chain uses TRBV11-2 with TRBJ2-7; 12 positions agree with TRBD1. The germline V gene has CDR1 SGHAT and CDR2 FQNNGV. This CDR3 has 15 amino acids. After removal of 5 bases from V and 4 bases from J, the junction contained 6 bases not matched to a gene. The CDR3 region has the DNA TGTGCCAGCAGCCTGGGGACAGGGGGCTCGTACGAGCAGTACTTC. Its translation: CASSLGTGGSYEQYF.

This clone was seen many times. J is TRBJ2-5 and V is TRBV15, with 8 nucleotides matching TRBD1. This CDR3 spans 16 amino acids. CDR1 and CDR2 (germline): LNHNV, YYDKDF (reference sequence). Trimming took 0 bases from V and 2 from J; bases not matched to a gene: 5. CDR3 bases: TGTGCCACCAGCAGAGATGGTACAGGGGGTCAAGAGACCCAGTACTTC. It codes for CATSRDGTGGQETQYF.

In DNA form, the CDR3 reads TGTGCCAGCAGTGAGGAGGGGAACATTCAGTACTTC. Protein sequence: CASSEEGNIQYF. The rearrangement links TRBV6-6 to TRBJ2-4, with D maybe TRBD2 (6 bases). The CDR3 is 12 amino acids. Germline V CDR1 and CDR2: MNHNY, SVGAGI (reference sequence). Trimming stripped 5 bases from V and 7 bases from J, with 9 bases between.

This clone was seen only a few times. V is TRBV12-2 and J is TRBJ2-7; TRBD2 reflects the table's D call only, with no check against the DNA. TRBV12-2 is a recognized pseudogene. The CDR3 contains 16 residues. The CDR3 sequence is CASRLASTDSLYEQYF. CDR3 in DNA: TGTGCAAGTCGCTTAGCGTCCACGGACTCCCTCTACGAGCAGTACTTC.

V usage is TRBV5-1 and J usage is TRBJ2-7; 9 nucleotides agree with TRBD1. Germline CDR1 reads SGHRS; CDR2 reads YFSETQ. There are 13 residues in the CDR3. Unmatched junction bases numbered 4, after V lost 4 bases and J lost 5 bases. This CDR3 is CASSPGQGHEQYF. The CDR3 nucleotides are TGCGCCAGCAGCCCGGGACAGGGTCACGAGCAGTACTTC.

The chain employs TRBV12-5 and TRBJ2-7; D is undetermined. There are 13 residues in the CDR3. Germline CDR1 is LGHNT and CDR2 is FRNRAP. V was clipped by 1 base and J by 2 bases, with 6 bases between them. CDR3 sequence (DNA): TGTGCTAGTGGTTTGGCTAATACCTACGAGCAGTACTTC. Its protein is CASGLANTYEQYF.

This chain connects TRBV15 to TRBJ2-7; TRBD2 matches at 7 bases. V lost 0 bases and J lost 2; bases outside the gene matches: 7. The germline V gene encodes CDR1 LNHNV and CDR2 YYDKDF (reference sequence). This CDR3 has 16 amino acids. The CDR3 region has the DNA TGTGCCACCAGCAGAGATTCCCTAGCGGATACCTACGAGCAGTACTTC. Protein product: CATSRDSLADTYEQYF.

In this sample, this clone turned up a few times. J is TRBJ1-2 and V is TRBV30; 9 bases agree with TRBD1. This CDR3 contains 14 residues. Germline lookup yields CDR1 GTSNPN and CDR2 SVGIG (reference sequence). V was pared by 3 bases and J by 4 bases, with 6 bases of the junction left unmatched. The CDR3 bases are TGTGCCTGGAGAGGGACAGGGAGATCCTATGGCTACACCTTC. The encoded protein is CAWRGTGRSYGYTF.

The chain recombines TRBV9 with TRBJ1-2; 8 bases line up with TRBD1. The CDR3 is 15 amino acids. Germline CDR1 reads SGDLS; CDR2 reads YYNGEE. J lost 8 bases, V lost 3 bases, and 12 bases had no gene match. The CDR3 spells CASSARTGTREGYTF. The CDR3 nucleotides are TGTGCCAGCAGCGCGAGGACAGGGACGAGGGAGGGCTACACCTTC.

This clone was seen just once. V gene TRBV9 combines with J gene TRBJ1-1; D might be TRBD1 (5 bases). Trimming stripped 3 bases from V and 4 bases from J, with 16 bases between. This CDR3 has 15 residues. CDR1 SGDLS and CDR2 YYNGEE come from the germline V gene. The CDR3 region has the DNA TGTGCCAGCAGCGCACCGGGACTTCCGGGCACTGAAGCTTTCTTT. Its protein is CASSAPGLPGTEAFF.